A single sample gave rise to the 13 T cell receptor beta chains below, sequenced in a study of blood T cells in healthy people across ages. Primers used in a second PCR of roughly 6 to 11 cycles were a sample-barcoded 5' primer and a J-beta primer mix. TCRdb fed the 5' RACE reads into MiXCR, producing one record per CDR3 protein. The table records roughly 730,000 distinct CDR3 sequences, just over 55% of them present only once. The sequenced sample was blood. These receptors were taken from a man aged 35 to 55 in good health.

This rearrangement joins TRBV5-1 to TRBJ2-5; 10 bases line up with TRBD2. The CDR3 contains 17 residues. CDR1 SGHRS and CDR2 YFSETQ come from the germline V gene. J lost 3 bases, V lost 2 bases, and 10 bases had no gene match. CDR3 region: CASSLLAGFQDKETQYF. The CDR3 DNA reads as TGCGCCAGCAGCTTACTAGCGGGATTTCAGGATAAAGAGACCCAGTACTTC.

V is TRBV24-1 and J is TRBJ2-7; 9 positions match TRBD2. With 4 bases clipped from V and 7 bases from J, the junction kept 4 bases outside the gene matches. The V gene's germline CDR1 is KGHDR and CDR2 SFDVKD. The CDR3 is 13 amino acids. This CDR3 is CATSDPGLAEQYF. The DNA of the CDR3 is TGTGCCACCAGTGACCCGGGACTAGCTGAGCAGTACTTC.

Concerning this clonotype: Germline and junction disagree at one end, which may indicate a read error. This chain connects TRBV5-1 to TRBJ2-3, with 7 bases aligning to TRBD1. CDR1 and CDR2 from the germline V gene are SGHRS and YFSETQ. This CDR3 spans 14 amino acids. The CDR3 nucleotides are TGCGCCAGCAGCTTGGAAATGGGGACAGATACGCAATATTTT. Amino acids: CASSLEMGTDTQYF.

The chain couples TRBV2 to TRBJ2-3; TRBD2 agrees at 7 bases. V lost 3 bases to trimming and J lost 2 bases; unmatched junction nucleotides: 5. The CDR3 loop spans 15 amino acids. Looked up from germline, CDR1 is SNHLY and CDR2 is FYNNEI. In DNA form, the CDR3 reads TGTGCCAGCAGTGATGGGGGGGACGACACAGATACGCAGTATTTT. Its protein is CASSDGGDDTDTQYF.

This clonotype was detected many times. V gene TRBV7-2 combines with J gene TRBJ2-5; TRBD2 matches 9 bases. The CDR3 spans 13 residues. The V gene's germline CDR1 is SGHTA and CDR2 FQGNSA. V was clipped by 2 bases and J by 5 bases; unmatched bases: 0. Written as DNA, the CDR3 is TGTGCCAGCAGCTTACTAGCGGGGGAGACCCAGTACTTC. Translation: CASSLLAGETQYF.

In its sample, this clonotype was seen a few times. The rearrangement links TRBV29-1 to TRBJ2-1; 7 nucleotides agree with TRBD2. This CDR3 region has 11 residues. In germline, CDR1 is SQVTM, CDR2 ANQGSEA. J lost 7 bases, V lost 4 bases, and 1 base had no gene match. The CDR3 DNA follows: TGCAGCGTTGTGCGGGAGAATGAGCAGTTCTTC. This encodes CSVVRENEQFF.

CDR3 nucleotide sequence: TGCAGTGCTAGAGATCTTGGACAGCCGTATAGCAATCAGCCCCAGCATTTT. It codes for CSARDLGQPYSNQPQHF. J is TRBJ1-5 and V is TRBV20-1, with D maybe TRBD1 (6 bases). Trimming took off 0 bases at V and 0 bases at J, with 15 bases between the two ends. Per germline, CDR1 DFQATT and CDR2 SNEGSKA (reference sequence). This CDR3 is built from 17 residues.

V and J are TRBV24-1 and TRBJ2-3; 7 bases align to TRBD1. With V trimmed by 0 bases and J by 3 bases, 5 bases remained unmatched. CDR3 length equals 16 residues. Germline values: CDR1 KGHDR, CDR2 SFDVKD. CDR3 bases: TGTGCCACCAGTGATTTGAAGGGCAGGGGGACAGATACGCAGTATTTT. Translating gives CATSDLKGRGTDTQYF.

The gene calls are TRBV5-1 and TRBJ2-3; D gene uncertain. The CDR3 length is 14 residues. Trimming pared 0 bases from V and 2 bases from J, leaving 7 bases between. Per germline, CDR1 SGHRS and CDR2 YFSETQ. The CDR3: CASSLGGDTDTQYF. For the CDR3, the DNA is TGCGCCAGCAGCTTGGGTGGAGACACAGATACGCAGTATTTT.

The V call is TRBV12-3 or TRBV12-4, the J call TRBJ2-4, with a tentative D call TRBD2 (5 bases). Trimming shortened V by 3 bases and J by 7 bases, and 16 bases separated the two germline ends. This CDR3 contains 15 residues. Written as DNA, the CDR3 is TGTGCCAGCAGTTTGGGGAGTCGGCTCATTAACATTCAGTACTTC. Translated: CASSLGSRLINIQYF.

This clonotype was observed a few times. The gene calls are TRBV6-5 and TRBJ1-2; TRBD1 is a possible D gene (6 bases). The V end was cut by 2 bases, the J end by 6 bases, with 22 bases between. The germline V gene encodes CDR1 MNHEY and CDR2 SVGAGI. CDR3 size: 17 residues. CDR3 in amino acids: CASSYRTAGTNFHGYTF. Here the CDR3 DNA reads TGTGCCAGCAGTTACCGTACGGCCGGGACAAACTTCCATGGCTACACCTTC.

The rearrangement joins TRBV3-1 to TRBJ1-1; TRBD1 agrees at 7 bases. The CDR3 contains 13 residues. The J segment lost 7 bases and the V segment lost 4 bases, leaving 6 bases of the junction unmatched. Germline CDR1 LGHDT, CDR2 YNNKEL (reference sequence). The CDR3 coding sequence is TGTGCCAGCAGCCGCACCGGGACAGATGAAGCTTTCTTT. It translates to CASSRTGTDEAFF.

The J gene is TRBJ1-1, the V gene TRBV7-3; possibly TRBD1 for D (5 bases). Germline CDR1 SGHTA, CDR2 FQGTGA. V lost 1 base, J lost 3 bases, and 12 bases lay in between. CDR3 length equals 15 residues. CDR3 sequence: CASSLRNQGDTEAFF. Here the CDR3 DNA reads TGTGCCAGCAGCTTAAGAAATCAGGGAGACACTGAAGCTTTCTTT.